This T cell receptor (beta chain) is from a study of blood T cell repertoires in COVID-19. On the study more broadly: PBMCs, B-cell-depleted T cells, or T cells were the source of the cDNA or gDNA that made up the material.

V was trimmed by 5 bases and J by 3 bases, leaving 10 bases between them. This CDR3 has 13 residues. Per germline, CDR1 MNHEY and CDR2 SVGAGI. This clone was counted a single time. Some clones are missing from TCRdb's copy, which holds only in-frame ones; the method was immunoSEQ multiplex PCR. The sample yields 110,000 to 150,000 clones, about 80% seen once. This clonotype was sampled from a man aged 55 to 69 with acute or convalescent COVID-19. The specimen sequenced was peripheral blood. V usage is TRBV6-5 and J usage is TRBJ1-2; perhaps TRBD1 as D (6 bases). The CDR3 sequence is CASSTGQYYGYTF. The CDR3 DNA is TGTGCCAGCAGTACTGGACAGTACTATGGCTACACCTTC.